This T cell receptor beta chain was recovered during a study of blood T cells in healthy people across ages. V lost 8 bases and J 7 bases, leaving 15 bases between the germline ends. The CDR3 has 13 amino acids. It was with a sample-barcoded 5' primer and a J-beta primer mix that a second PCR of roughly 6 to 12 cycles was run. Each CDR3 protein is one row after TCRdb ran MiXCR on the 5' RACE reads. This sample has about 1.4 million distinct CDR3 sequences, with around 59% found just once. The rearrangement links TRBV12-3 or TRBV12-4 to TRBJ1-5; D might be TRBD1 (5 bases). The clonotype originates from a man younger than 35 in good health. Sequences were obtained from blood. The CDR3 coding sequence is TGTGCCAGCGGCGACATCGGGGGACAGCCCCAGCATTTT. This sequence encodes CASGDIGGQPQHF.